The T cell receptor (beta chain) described here comes from a study of Ad26.COV2.S vaccination and SARS-CoV-2 variants. Study overall: In the study, Ad26.COV2.S was injected intramuscularly once, or twice 56 days apart. Regarding the study as a whole: Estimates derived from TCR breadth and depth analyses may have underestimated total T cell responses. Spike-specific TCR breadth was greater in vaccine than placebo recipients.

This clone has just a few counts. Its antigen is still unknown. Repertoires were generated with immunoSEQ multiplex PCR, while TCRdb's copy carries only in-frame clones and drops some. The sample gives 300,000 to 400,000 clones, approximately 86% of which show up once; around 2% is in the top ten. Trimming took 4 bases from V and 5 from J, leaving 14 bases between them. Germline CDR1 is LGHNA and CDR2 is YSLEER. This CDR3 contains 14 residues. The sample's treatment: some 20 received Ad26.COV2.S at low or high dose, single or two shots; about five received placebo; per-sample allocation not given. Day 63 after the first vaccine or placebo injection was the time point for sampling. Boston provided a donor who was an adult aged 18-55 years.

Sequenced material: peripheral blood, taken in a trial of Ad26.COV2.S vaccine versus placebo. The sequence came from a person aged 18-65 years who received the Ad26.COV2.S COVID-19 vaccine or a placebo. The chain employs TRBV4-3 and TRBJ1-1; the D gene is possibly TRBD1 (6 bases). The chain's CDR3 is CASSLQGLGTEAFF. The DNA for the CDR3 is TGCGCCAGCAGCCTACAGGGTTTAGGGACTGAAGCTTTCTTT.